This T cell receptor beta chain was documented in a study of cytomegalovirus exposure and HLA in healthy donors (dated by TCRdb to the late 2010s). Looking at the study overall: An earlier analysis of 550 to 700 of the donors reported about 250 Gb of sequence data and about 100 million unique TCR beta sequences from some 180 million T cells. Using immunosequencing, the study profiled T cell repertoires from 640 or so subjects and related those repertoires to cytomegalovirus serostatus. Approximately 330 gigabases of sequencing data and roughly 80 million unique TCR sequences made up an early release that covered fewer than 650 HLA-typed donors. Rather than using new phenotypic data, the later analysis identified candidate immune exposures from TCR beta sequences and from how often those sequences occurred across donors. All discovery cohort repertoires had been generated on a single sequencing platform. Besides the first cohort of 500 to 700 subjects, a separate validation cohort made up of 120 different subjects was used. The study aimed to test whether cataloging public T cell receptors could reveal signatures of past pathogen exposure. Because of strong linkage in the cohort, 5 or 6 DR-DQ haplotypes were treated as single units for association and clustering. Both class I and class II loci were covered by HLA typing, at four-digit resolution. Donor age, sex, ethnicity and CMV serostatus were collected together with the repertoire data. Of the roughly 400 genotyped donors, about 80% fell in the genetic ancestry cluster associated with self-reported Caucasian donors. A later genetic analysis used genome-wide SNP genotypes for about 60% of the roughly 700 donors, treating that subset as a discovery cohort. A later analysis re-analyzed previously published TCR beta repertoires from about 600 donors and added high-resolution HLA genotyping to study TCR occurrence patterns. Typing coverage differed by locus: A, B, C, DRB1 and DQB1 were typed in about 620-640 donors, DQA1 in about 550, DPA1 in around 610, and DPB1 in roughly 470. On average, roughly 250,000 unique TCR beta nucleotide sequences were sequenced per donor among about 400 genotyped donors of the cohort, with roughly 18% of those sequences being non-productive. High-throughput TCR immunosequencing, statistical association of individual TCRs with disease status, and machine learning were combined to predict cytomegalovirus infection status. To decide whether each TCR beta V gene segment behaved as functional or pseudogenic, an earlier analysis of 587 of the donors relied on high-throughput TCR beta sequencing. Paper-wide results and their limitations: At a false discovery rate of 0.05, a later analysis linked some 17,000 TCR beta sequences to specific HLA alleles. Because HLA typing was missing for some donors at each locus, association tests included only the typed subset. In the study, 164 TCR beta chains were listed as associated with cytomegalovirus. The sequencing pipeline was judged likely to have produced a cluster of highly shared sequence variants as a technical artifact. This cohort had only TCR beta chains sequenced, and the lack of alpha or paired-chain data limited which features could be detected. Roughly uniform sequencing depth across donors was assumed in presence/absence analyses, although this assumption may not hold. Across donors, most TCR sequences were observed very rarely, whereas some public TCRs were present in many individuals. CMV serostatus was the only immune exposure information available for the cohort. In an earlier analysis of some 500 of the donors, most TCR beta V segments appeared in productive rearrangements about 87% or about 30% of the time, broadly matching IMGT annotations. Compared with equally common non-associated chains, HLA-associated TCR beta chains in a later analysis were more clonally expanded and had lower generation probabilities. Some IMGT-functional V segments, including TRBV6-2 and TRBV6-3, could not be told apart with the 87-base-pair reads, so those segments were excluded. The authors suggested that the approach could potentially be generalized to other disease states and immunological phenotypes. According to a later analysis, most CMV-associated TCR beta chains appeared to be HLA-restricted, and the HLA associations seemed to be driven largely by CMV exposure. In both the original and validation cohorts, the classifier was reported to diagnose cytomegalovirus status with high specificity and sensitivity. In vitro tests confirmed that a few of the cytomegalovirus-associated TCR beta chains recognize cytomegalovirus antigens. A further reported finding was that TCR beta sequences accurately predicted the HLA-A and HLA-B alleles for most subjects in the first cohort. According to a later analysis, TCR association rates differed among HLA loci, with DRB1 alleles showing the most associated TCRs and HLA-C alleles showing the fewest. Assigning TCR associations to individual alleles was difficult when HLA alleles, especially DR and DQ, strongly co-occurred. According to a later genetic analysis, donors in an Asian-associated ancestry cluster had fewer N-insertions in productive TCRs than the roughly 670-donor mean. A later analysis reported that several top co-occurrence clusters appeared linked to parvovirus B19, influenza, CMV and Epstein-Barr virus. V-gene and J-gene trimming of TCR beta chains was associated with a missense DCLRE1C variant in a later genetic analysis, and the association was replicated in an independent cohort. Linkage disequilibrium might explain the correlated functional status among segregating V segments, but an unknown experimental factor could not be excluded. The earlier analysis of approximately 560 of the donors excluded roughly 17 rarely observed V segments, including chromosome 9 orphons, because counts were too low.

Concerning this clone itself: It has no known antigen specificity. The input lacks base qualities; no much larger clone sits a single base away.

Cut back by 0 bases and 2 bases, the V and J ends lie 15 bases apart. CDR1 is given as SGDLS and CDR2 as YYNGEE, both from the germline V gene. Taken from cysteine to phenylalanine, the CDR3 has 16 residues. Here the CDR3 DNA is all that survives: 48 bases in frame from base 1. The cohort consisted of some 670 healthy bone marrow donors. All cohort members were sampled while nominally healthy, although unrecorded immune exposures were likely present. The donor tested CMV seropositive, placing the donor among the approximately 310 seropositive members of the cohort. A peripheral blood sample was provided by each donor, and peripheral blood mononuclear cells were used for TCR beta sequencing. Genomic DNA extraction from the blood cell samples was performed with the Qiagen DNeasy Blood Extraction Kit. The method behind the library was the immunoSEQ multiplex PCR assay. The multiplex PCR relied on a mix of 60 forward primers for TCR Vbeta segments and 13 reverse primers for TCR Jbeta segments. The CDR3 region of rearranged TCR beta genes was amplified from genomic DNA by a multiplex PCR assay. On the Illumina HiSeq System, the amplified TCR beta libraries were sequenced as 87-base-pair reads. Concerning the study's data processing: A later analysis tallied 70 million to 100 million unique TCR beta chains across the 666 repertoires, and about 10 million of those chains were shared by two or more donors. Raw reads were error-corrected and collapsed into unique sequences with a nearest-neighbor algorithm that merged closely related sequences to remove PCR and sequencing errors. Alignment of CDR3 sequences to IMGT reference sequences was used to assign V, D and J gene segments. For a sequence to be retained, a match of at least six nucleotides was required to both a V gene segment and a J gene segment. Rearrangements were called productive when the CDR3 lacked stop codons and stayed in frame with V and J; all others were non-productive. Following IMGT convention, CDR3 was defined as the stretch from the second conserved V-encoded cysteine up to the conserved J-encoded phenylalanine. The earlier analysis of 500 to 600 of the donors excluded sequences that lacked an unambiguous match to a single V gene segment. An earlier analysis of around 600 of the donors classified V segments as functional when productive rearrangements were above 56.7% and as segregating when the standard deviation between donors was above 5%. A statistical classification framework was developed to diagnose cytomegalovirus status using the catalog of TCR beta chain sequences. A later analysis assigned V and J genes by comparing TCR nucleotide sequences with IMGT/GENE-DB human TR gene sequences. The TCRdist pipeline was used in a later analysis to assign CDR3 sequences and most-parsimonious VDJ recombination scenarios. A later analysis defined each TCR beta chain by its CDR3 amino acid sequence plus V-gene family, and excluded reads lacking a unique V-gene family. To address suspected cross-contamination and a sequencing artifact, a later analysis removed around 600 highly shared, low-generation-probability nucleotide sequences. In a later analysis, a clonal expansion index for each public chain was calculated from normalized within-repertoire ranks of inferred template counts. A later analysis computed generation probabilities with a VDJ recombination model fitted to out-of-frame rearrangements, and checked the results against IGoR. In a later analysis, hypergeometric tests were used to score TCR-TCR, TCR-HLA and TCR-CMV co-occurrence, with a repertoire-size bias correction applied to TCR pairs. False discovery rates were estimated in a later analysis by permuting HLA or CMV assignments 20 times. In a later analysis, co-occurring TCRs were grouped using DBSCAN, and TCRdist sequence similarity was added for clustering within HLA-allele-positive subsets. Repertoires with fewer than 30,000 or more than 120,000 public chains, plus five repertoires with anomalous nucleotide sharing, were excluded from co-occurrence clustering. TCRdb mirrors the immuneACCESS table, restricted to in-frame sequences. Some clones are absent from its copies; in checked studies, under half trace to an unresolved V gene, and the reason for the others is unknown. V, J and clone size are taken as reported in that table, and D and trimming were inferred from the DNA itself. Recorded for this sample are approximately 95,000 clones; around 80% of them occurred a single time. About 10% of the sample is in the top ten clones.

The V and J genes are TRBV9 and TRBJ2-7; TRBD2 might be the D gene, on 6 matching bases. This TCR came from a man in his late teens or twenties in good health and CMV-seropositive. Material: PBMCs. CDR3 loop: CASSVASGGAPYEQYF. The sequence in DNA is TGTGCCAGCAGCGTAGCGTCTGGCGGGGCCCCCTACGAGCAGTACTTC.